The 20 T cell receptor beta chains listed next were all sequenced from one sample in a study of blood T cell repertoires in COVID-19. Data came from immunoSEQ multiplex PCR; TCRdb stores just in-frame clones and leaves some out. Of about 250,000 clones in the sample, 88% were seen once. The source material was peripheral blood. The receptor source for this set is an elderly man with acute or convalescent COVID-19.

The chain carries TRBV18 and TRBJ1-5; unclear D gene. V lost 8 bases, J lost 1 base, and 12 bases lay in between. There are 14 residues in the CDR3. Germline CDR1 and CDR2: KGHSH and LQKENI. CDR3 sequence reads: CASREGRSNQPQHF. CDR3 in DNA: TGTGCCAGCCGGGAAGGGCGGAGCAATCAGCCCCAGCATTTT.

J is TRBJ2-1 and V is TRBV7-2; tentative D call: TRBD2 (5 bases). V was pared by 5 bases and J by 6 bases, with 11 bases between. Germline CDR1 reads SGHTA; CDR2 reads FQGNSA. This CDR3 comprises 13 residues. Here the CDR3 reads CASSAPAVNEQFF. The CDR3 DNA is TGTGCCAGCAGCGCCCCAGCGGTCAATGAGCAGTTCTTC.

The gene calls are TRBV28 and TRBJ2-5; 10 nucleotides line up with TRBD2. Germline V gene lookup returns CDR1 MDHEN and CDR2 SYDVKM. The CDR3 runs to 15 residues. With V trimmed by 7 bases and J by 3 bases, 8 bases remained unmatched. The CDR3 sequence is CASISLGLAEETQYF. In nucleotides, the CDR3 is TGTGCCAGCATTAGTCTCGGACTAGCGGAAGAGACCCAGTACTTC.

The chain is built from TRBV11-3 and TRBJ2-1, with TRBD2 matching 14 bases. In germline, CDR1 is SGHNT, CDR2 YENEEA. V trimming: 4 bases; J trimming: 9 bases; junction bases outside the gene matches: 8. This CDR3 region has 16 residues. The CDR3 loop reads CASSSCGLAGGCEQFF. Written as DNA, the CDR3 is TGTGCCAGCAGCTCCTGCGGACTAGCGGGAGGCTGTGAGCAGTTCTTC.

This clone was observed once. The chain carries TRBV25-1 and TRBJ2-3, with D unresolved. Deletions cut 0 bases from V and 0 bases from J, with 10 bases between. CDR3 size: 16 residues. The germline V gene encodes CDR1 MGHDK and CDR2 SYGVNS. The chain's CDR3 is CASSEYRLSSTDTQYF. The CDR3 DNA sequence: TGTGCCAGCAGTGAATATAGACTGTCTAGCACAGATACGCAGTATTTT.

The chain links TRBV15 to TRBJ1-1; 8 bases agree with TRBD1. The V gene's germline CDR1 is LNHNV and CDR2 YYDKDF (reference sequence). The ends lost 1 base at V and 5 bases at J; junction bases unmatched: 9. The CDR3 contains 16 residues. CDR3 sequence reads: CATSRGRGRGLTEAFF. As DNA, the CDR3 is TGTGCCACCAGCAGAGGACGGGGCAGGGGGCTGACTGAAGCTTTCTTT.

This chain connects TRBV4-1 to TRBJ2-2; no clear D. The V end was cut by 1 base, the J end by 4 bases, with 13 bases between. This CDR3 has 16 residues. Germline lookup yields CDR1 MGHRA and CDR2 YSYEKL. This chain's CDR3 is CASSQVYPPSTGELFF. The CDR3 bases are TGCGCCAGCAGCCAAGTATATCCTCCGAGCACCGGGGAGCTGTTTTTT.

The chain joins TRBV29-1 to TRBJ2-7; TRBD2 aligns across 10 bases. The CDR3 runs 13 residues. Per germline, CDR1 SQVTM and CDR2 ANQGSEA. Here the CDR3 DNA reads TGCAGTGTCAGTAGCGGGGGGTACTACGAGCAGTACTTC. Protein product: CSVSSGGYYEQYF.

This chain's CDR3 is CASSFPGQGAPDTQYF. CDR3 bases: TGTGCCAGCAGCTTCCCCGGACAGGGGGCTCCAGATACGCAGTATTTT. This chain connects TRBV7-9 to TRBJ2-3; 11 positions match TRBD1. CDR1 SEHNR and CDR2 FQNEAQ come from the germline V gene (reference sequence). The ends lost 3 bases at V and 4 bases at J; junction bases unmatched: 6. This CDR3 is 16 amino acids long.

The chain combines TRBV6-5 with TRBJ2-3; tentative D call: TRBD2 (6 bases). Germline V gene data show CDR1 as MNHEY and CDR2 as SVGAGI. Trimming removed 6 bases at V and 3 bases at J, with 16 bases between. The CDR3 length is 15 residues. CDR3 sequence reads: CASRPQGGGTDTQYF. The CDR3 nucleotides read TGTGCCAGCAGACCCCAGGGTGGGGGGACAGATACGCAGTATTTT.

The chain employs TRBV4-1 and TRBJ1-5; D ambiguous. V shed 4 bases and J shed 3 bases, with 10 bases lying between them. Germline V lookup: CDR1 MGHRA, CDR2 YSYEKL. This CDR3 comprises 14 residues. CDR3 in DNA: TGCGCCAGCAGCCTGGAGATAGCCAATCAGCCCCAGCATTTT. Its protein product is CASSLEIANQPQHF.

The chain couples TRBV19 to TRBJ1-1; a weak D match, TRBD1 (5 bases). The CDR3 sequence is 16 residues long. Per the germline V gene, CDR1 is LNHDA and CDR2 is SQIVND (reference sequence). V was trimmed by 5 bases and J by 1 base, leaving 17 bases between them. Written as DNA, the CDR3 is TGTGCCAGTAGTCCCCGGGGAGGGGCGAGGAACACTGAAGCTTTCTTT. Protein product: CASSPRGGARNTEAFF.

This chain joins TRBV2 and TRBJ1-1; 7 bases line up with TRBD1. V trimming: 6 bases; J trimming: 3 bases; junction bases outside the gene matches: 4. Germline V CDR1 and CDR2: SNHLY, FYNNEI. There are 13 residues in the CDR3. Written as DNA, the CDR3 is TGTGCCAGCAGGACCACAGGGGACACTGAAGCTTTCTTT. This gives the protein CASRTTGDTEAFF.

The chain employs TRBV28 and TRBJ1-4, with 7 bases matching TRBD1. The CDR3 runs 15 residues. V lost 4 bases, J lost 3 bases, and 5 bases stayed unmatched. The germline CDR1 and CDR2 sequences are MDHEN and SYDVKM. CDR3 amino acids: CASSSPGTANEKLFF. The CDR3 nucleotides are TGTGCCAGCAGTTCCCCAGGGACAGCTAATGAAAAACTGTTTTTT. Supplemented by reference TRBV28 and TRBJ1-4, the full variable domain reads DVKVTQSSRYLVKRTGEKVFLECVQDMDHENMFWYRQDPGLGLRLIYFSYDVKMKEKGDIPEGYSVSREKKERFSLILESASTNQTSMYLCASSSPGTANEKLFFGSGTQLSVL.

This clone is a singleton in its sample. The rearrangement links TRBV2 to TRBJ2-2, with D possibly TRBD1 on 6 matching bases. The CDR3 loop spans 16 amino acids. The V end lost 2 bases, the J end lost 0 bases, and 10 bases lay between the germline ends. Germline V gene lookup returns CDR1 SNHLY and CDR2 FYNNEI. CDR3 in amino acids: CASSETDRSNTGELFF. CDR3 nucleotides: TGTGCCAGCAGTGAAACAGACAGGTCGAACACCGGGGAGCTGTTTTTT.

The chain carries TRBV9 and TRBJ2-2; weak D call: TRBD2 (6 bases). This CDR3 contains 17 residues. Deletions cut 1 base from V and 0 bases from J, with 13 bases between. Germline CDR1 SGDLS, CDR2 YYNGEE. The CDR3 DNA reads as TGTGCCAGCAGCGTAACCCGGGACTCTCCGAACACCGGGGAGCTGTTTTTT. It yields the protein CASSVTRDSPNTGELFF.

The chain has TRBV5-4 and TRBJ1-2; the D gene is possibly TRBD1 (5 bases). Germline V gene lookup returns CDR1 SGHNT and CDR2 YYREEE (reference sequence). V lost 0 bases, J lost 2 bases, and 11 bases lay in between. The CDR3 consists of 15 residues. CDR3 in DNA: TGTGCCAGCAGCTTGGATAGGGGCTTAAACTATGGCTACACCTTC. Translated: CASSLDRGLNYGYTF.

A few counts support this clone. The chain carries TRBV12-3 or TRBV12-4 and TRBJ1-2, with D maybe TRBD1 (6 bases). The CDR3 runs 13 residues. V was cut by 6 bases and J by 7 bases, with 15 bases left in between. In nucleotides, the CDR3 is TGTGCCAGCAGATTTAGCACAGGGACTGGCTACACCTTC. Translated: CASRFSTGTGYTF.

This clone occurred once. J is TRBJ1-1 and V is TRBV29-1; D gene uncertain. Germline V CDR1 and CDR2: SQVTM, ANQGSEA. V was shortened by 4 bases and J by 4 bases, with 19 bases between the two germline ends. This CDR3 has 15 amino acids. This CDR3 reads CSVVFRTVAGTEAFF. The CDR3 DNA is TGCAGCGTTGTGTTTCGTACAGTCGCGGGCACTGAAGCTTTCTTT.

The V gene is TRBV7-6, the J gene TRBJ2-3; D call uncertain. CDR1 and CDR2 from the germline V gene are SGHVS and FNYEAQ. The CDR3 consists of 15 residues. Between the trimmed V and J ends, which lost 2 bases and 2 bases, there was a span of 11 bases. CDR3: CASSLRVDTTDTQYF. The CDR3 DNA sequence: TGTGCCAGCAGCTTACGGGTTGATACCACAGATACGCAGTATTTT.